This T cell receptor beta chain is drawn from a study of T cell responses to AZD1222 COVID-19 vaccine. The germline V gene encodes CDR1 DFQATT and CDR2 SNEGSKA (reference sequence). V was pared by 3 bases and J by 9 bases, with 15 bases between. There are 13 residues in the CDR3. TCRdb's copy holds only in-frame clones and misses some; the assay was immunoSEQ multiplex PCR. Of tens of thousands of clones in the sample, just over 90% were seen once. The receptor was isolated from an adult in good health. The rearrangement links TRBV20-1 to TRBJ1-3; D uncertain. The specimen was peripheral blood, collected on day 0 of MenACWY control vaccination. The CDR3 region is CSASPNGEGTIYF. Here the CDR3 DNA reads TGCAGTGCTAGTCCGAATGGAGAGGGCACCATATATTTT.